Listed here is a single T cell receptor beta chain. The data were produced by immunoSEQ multiplex PCR, yet TCRdb's version contains in-frame clones alone and is incomplete. The table shows under 250,000 clones, with approximately 82% occurring only once. These data are taken from a study of blood T cell repertoires in COVID-19. Study in general: Whether acute or convalescent, the COVID-19 samples came from the United States, Italy and Spain. Sample material is recorded as cDNA or gDNA derived from T cells, B-cell-depleted T cells, or PBMCs.

The CDR3 contains 15 residues. Per germline, CDR1 MNHEY and CDR2 SVGAGI. V lost 6 bases and J lost 7, with 18 bases in between. The clonotype comes from a woman in her seventies with active or convalescent COVID-19. The specimen sequenced was peripheral blood. The rearrangement uses TRBV6-5 and TRBJ1-4; D may be TRBD1 (6 bases). CDR3 nucleotide sequence: TGTGCCAGCAGCCACTCGGCGGGGGGCAGTGAAAAACTGTTTTTT. Residues: CASSHSAGGSEKLFF.